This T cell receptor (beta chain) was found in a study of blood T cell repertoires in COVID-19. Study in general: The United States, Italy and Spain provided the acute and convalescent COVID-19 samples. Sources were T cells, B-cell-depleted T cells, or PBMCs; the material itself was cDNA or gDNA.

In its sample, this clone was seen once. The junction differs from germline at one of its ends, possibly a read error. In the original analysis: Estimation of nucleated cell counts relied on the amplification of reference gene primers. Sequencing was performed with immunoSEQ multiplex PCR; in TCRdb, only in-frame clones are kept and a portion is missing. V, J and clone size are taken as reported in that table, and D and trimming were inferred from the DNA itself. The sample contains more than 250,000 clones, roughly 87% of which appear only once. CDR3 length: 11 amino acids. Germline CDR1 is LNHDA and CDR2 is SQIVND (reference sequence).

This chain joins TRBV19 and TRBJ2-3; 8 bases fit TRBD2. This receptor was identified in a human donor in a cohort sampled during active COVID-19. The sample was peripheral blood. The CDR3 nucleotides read TGTGCCAGTAGTATAGATCGGGGGGGGCATTTT. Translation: CASSIDRGGHF.